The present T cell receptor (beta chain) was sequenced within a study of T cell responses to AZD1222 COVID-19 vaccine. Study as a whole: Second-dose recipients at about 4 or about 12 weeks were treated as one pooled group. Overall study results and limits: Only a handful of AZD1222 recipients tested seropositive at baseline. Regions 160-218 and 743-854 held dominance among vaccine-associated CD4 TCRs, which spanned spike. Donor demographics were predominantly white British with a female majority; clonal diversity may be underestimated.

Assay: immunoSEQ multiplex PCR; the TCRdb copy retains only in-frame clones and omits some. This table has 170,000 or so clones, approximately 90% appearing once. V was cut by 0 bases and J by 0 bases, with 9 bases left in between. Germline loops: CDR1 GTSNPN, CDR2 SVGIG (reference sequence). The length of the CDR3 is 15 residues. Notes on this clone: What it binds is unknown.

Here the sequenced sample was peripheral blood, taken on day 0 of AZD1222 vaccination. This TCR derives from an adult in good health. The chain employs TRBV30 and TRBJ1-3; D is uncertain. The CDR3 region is CAWSVRRNSGNTIYF. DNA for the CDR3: TGTGCCTGGAGTGTACGTAGGAACTCTGGAAACACCATATATTTT.